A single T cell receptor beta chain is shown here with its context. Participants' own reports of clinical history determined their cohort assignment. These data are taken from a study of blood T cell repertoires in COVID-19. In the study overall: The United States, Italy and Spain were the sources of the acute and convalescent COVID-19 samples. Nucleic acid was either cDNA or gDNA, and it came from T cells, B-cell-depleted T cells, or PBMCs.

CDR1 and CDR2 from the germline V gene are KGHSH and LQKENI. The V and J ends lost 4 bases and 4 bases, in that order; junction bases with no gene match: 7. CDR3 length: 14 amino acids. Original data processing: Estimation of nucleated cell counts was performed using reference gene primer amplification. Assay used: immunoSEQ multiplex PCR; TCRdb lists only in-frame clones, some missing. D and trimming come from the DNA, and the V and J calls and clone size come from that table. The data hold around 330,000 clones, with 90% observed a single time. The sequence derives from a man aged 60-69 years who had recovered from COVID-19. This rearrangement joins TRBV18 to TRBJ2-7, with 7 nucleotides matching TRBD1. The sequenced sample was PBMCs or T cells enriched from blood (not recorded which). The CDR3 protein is CASSLRQGVYEQYF. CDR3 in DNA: TGTGCCAGCTCACTCAGACAGGGAGTGTACGAGCAGTACTTC.